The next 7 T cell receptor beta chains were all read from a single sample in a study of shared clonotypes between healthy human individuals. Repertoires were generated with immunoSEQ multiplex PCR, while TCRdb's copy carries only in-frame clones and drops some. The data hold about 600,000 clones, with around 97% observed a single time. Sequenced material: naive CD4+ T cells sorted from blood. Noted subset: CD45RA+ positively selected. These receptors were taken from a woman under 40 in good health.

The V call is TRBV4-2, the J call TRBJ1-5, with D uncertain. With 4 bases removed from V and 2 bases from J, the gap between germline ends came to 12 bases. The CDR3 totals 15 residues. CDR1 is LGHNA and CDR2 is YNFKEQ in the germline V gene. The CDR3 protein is CASSLGVGGNQPQHF. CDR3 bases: TGTGCCAGCAGCCTGGGCGTAGGCGGCAATCAGCCCCAGCATTTT.

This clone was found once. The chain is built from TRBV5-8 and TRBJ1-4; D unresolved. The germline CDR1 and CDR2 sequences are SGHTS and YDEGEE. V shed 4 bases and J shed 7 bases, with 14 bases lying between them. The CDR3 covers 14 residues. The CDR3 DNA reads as TGTGCCAGCAGCAAAAACCCACCTCCTGAAAAACTGTTTTTT. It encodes CASSKNPPPEKLFF. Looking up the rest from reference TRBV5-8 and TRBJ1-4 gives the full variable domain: EAGVTQSPTHLIKTRGQQATLRCSPISGHTSVYWYQQALGLGLQFLLWYDEGEERNRGNFPPRFSGRQFPNYSSELNVNALELEDSALYLCASSKNPPPEKLFFGSGTQLSVL.

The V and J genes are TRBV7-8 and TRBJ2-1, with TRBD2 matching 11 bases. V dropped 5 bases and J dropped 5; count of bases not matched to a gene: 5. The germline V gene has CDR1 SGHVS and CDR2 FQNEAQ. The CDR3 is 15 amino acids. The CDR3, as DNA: TGTGCCAGCAGCCCGGGGACTAGCGGTGACAATGAGCAGTTCTTC. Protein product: CASSPGTSGDNEQFF.

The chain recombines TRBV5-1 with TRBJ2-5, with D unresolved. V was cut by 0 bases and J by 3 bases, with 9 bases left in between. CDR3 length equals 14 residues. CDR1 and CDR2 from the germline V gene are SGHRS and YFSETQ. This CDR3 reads CASSLVATEETQYF. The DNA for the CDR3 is TGCGCCAGCAGCTTGGTCGCTACCGAAGAGACCCAGTACTTC.

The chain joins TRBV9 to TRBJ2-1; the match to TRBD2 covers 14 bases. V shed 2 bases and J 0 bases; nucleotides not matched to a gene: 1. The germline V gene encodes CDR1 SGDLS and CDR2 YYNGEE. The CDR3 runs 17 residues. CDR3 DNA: TGTGCCAGCAGCGTGGGGACTAGCGGGAGCTCCTACAATGAGCAGTTCTTC. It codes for CASSVGTSGSSYNEQFF.

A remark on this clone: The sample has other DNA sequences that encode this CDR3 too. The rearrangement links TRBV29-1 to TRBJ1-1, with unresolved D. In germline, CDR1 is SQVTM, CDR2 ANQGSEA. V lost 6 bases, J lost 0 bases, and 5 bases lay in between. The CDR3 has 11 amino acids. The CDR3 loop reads CSVAMNTEAFF. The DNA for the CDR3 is TGCAGCGTGGCAATGAACACTGAAGCTTTCTTT.

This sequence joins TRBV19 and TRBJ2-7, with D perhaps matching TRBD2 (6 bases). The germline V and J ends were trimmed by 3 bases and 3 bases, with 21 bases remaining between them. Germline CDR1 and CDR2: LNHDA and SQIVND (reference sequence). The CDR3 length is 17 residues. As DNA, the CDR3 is TGTGCCAGTAGTATTGGGCCGTTGTGGGGAGGCGTCTACGAGCAGTACTTC. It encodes CASSIGPLWGGVYEQYF.